These 9 T cell receptor beta chains came from one sample sequenced in a study of blood T cells in healthy people across ages. Through a sample-barcoded 5' primer and a J-beta primer mix, a second PCR was run for roughly 6 to 12 cycles. TCRdb used MiXCR to reprocess the 5' RACE reads, holding one entry per CDR3 protein. The table records nearly 1 million distinct CDR3 sequences, roughly 51% of them present only once. The sequencing sample was made of blood. These TCRs come from a woman in her fifties or sixties in good health.

J is TRBJ2-5 and V is TRBV7-9; 7 bases align to TRBD1. Germline CDR1 reads SEHNR; CDR2 reads FQNEAQ (reference sequence). This CDR3 is 18 amino acids long. J gave up 11 bases and V 5 bases, and 26 bases lay outside the gene matches. The CDR3 spells CASSPGTAPVREGWEQYF. Written as DNA, the CDR3 is TGTGCCAGCAGCCCCGGGACAGCCCCTGTCCGGGAAGGTTGGGAGCAGTACTTC. The variable domain in full, completed from reference TRBV7-9 and TRBJ2-5, reads DTGVSQNPRHKITKRGQNVTFRCDPISEHNRLYWYRQTLGQGPEFLTYFQNEAQLEKSRLLSDRFSAERPKGSFSTLEIQRTEQGDSAMYLCASSPGTAPVREGWEQYFGPGTRLLVL.

V gene TRBV14 combines with J gene TRBJ2-7, with D uncertain. The J call may be faulty, since TRBJ2-5 better matches the DNA end. This CDR3 comprises 13 residues. CDR1 and CDR2 (germline): SGHDN, FVKESK. The CDR3, as DNA: TGTGCCAGCAGCCAAACTCTCGACGGGACCCAGTACTTC. Translated: CASSQTLDGTQYF.

The chain joins TRBV12-3 or TRBV12-4 to TRBJ2-5; 9 bases are shared with TRBD1. This CDR3 comprises 15 residues. V was clipped by 7 bases and J by 2 bases; unmatched bases: 8. CDR3 loop: CASTWTGALQETQYF. CDR3 DNA: TGTGCCAGCACCTGGACAGGGGCCCTACAAGAGACCCAGTACTTC.

This rearrangement joins TRBV7-3 to TRBJ2-4; D is perhaps TRBD1 (6 bases). The J call is in doubt because the DNA end fits TRBJ2-5 better. This CDR3 is 16 amino acids long. The germline CDR1 and CDR2 sequences are SGHTA and FQGTGA. The CDR3 protein is CASSLNQRGYSETQYF. In nucleotides, the CDR3 is TGTGCCAGCAGCTTAAACCAAAGGGGGTATTCAGAGACCCAGTACTTC.

Regarding this clonotype: This could be a read error, since a much larger clone is one nucleotide away. The chain carries TRBV21-1 and TRBJ2-7; TRBD1, the table's D call, was not compared with the DNA. TRBV21-1 is a documented pseudogene. The CDR3 length is 13 residues. The CDR3 sequence: CASRLQGAYEQYF. The CDR3 coding sequence is TGTGCCAGCAGGTTACAGGGGGCCTACGAGCAGTACTTC.

This chain uses TRBV7-2 with TRBJ2-7; 12 bases match TRBD2. J gave up 5 bases and V 5 bases, and 10 bases lay outside the gene matches. The CDR3 contains 16 residues. The germline V gene has CDR1 SGHTA and CDR2 FQGNSA. The DNA of the CDR3 is TGTGCCAGCAGCCCGACTAGCGGGAGAGGTCCCGACGAGCAGTACTTC. As protein: CASSPTSGRGPDEQYF.

The rearrangement links TRBV7-2 to TRBJ2-3; D is ambiguous. Per the germline V gene, CDR1 is SGHTA and CDR2 is FQGNSA. The V and J ends lost 5 bases and 5 bases respectively, with 11 bases between them. This CDR3 contains 13 residues. This CDR3 is CASSVSSGDTQYF. CDR3 coding DNA: TGTGCCAGCAGCGTATCATCCGGAGATACGCAGTATTTT.

This chain uses TRBV20-1 with TRBJ2-5; the D gene is possibly TRBD2 (6 bases). The assigned J gene may be wrong: the sequence end matches TRBJ2-7 better. The CDR3 is 14 residues long. CDR1 is DFQATT, CDR2 SNEGSKA, per germline (reference sequence). The CDR3 is CSARVSGLRDEQYF. CDR3 nucleotides: TGCAGTGCTAGAGTTTCGGGACTTCGCGACGAGCAGTACTTC.

This chain uses TRBV12-3 or TRBV12-4 with TRBJ2-7; maybe TRBD2 (6 bases). The end of the DNA is better explained by TRBJ2-5, so the J call may be wrong. CDR3 length: 11 residues. CDR3 region: CASSMEGTQYF. CDR3 DNA sequence: TGTGCCAGCAGTATGGAGGGGACCCAGTACTTC.